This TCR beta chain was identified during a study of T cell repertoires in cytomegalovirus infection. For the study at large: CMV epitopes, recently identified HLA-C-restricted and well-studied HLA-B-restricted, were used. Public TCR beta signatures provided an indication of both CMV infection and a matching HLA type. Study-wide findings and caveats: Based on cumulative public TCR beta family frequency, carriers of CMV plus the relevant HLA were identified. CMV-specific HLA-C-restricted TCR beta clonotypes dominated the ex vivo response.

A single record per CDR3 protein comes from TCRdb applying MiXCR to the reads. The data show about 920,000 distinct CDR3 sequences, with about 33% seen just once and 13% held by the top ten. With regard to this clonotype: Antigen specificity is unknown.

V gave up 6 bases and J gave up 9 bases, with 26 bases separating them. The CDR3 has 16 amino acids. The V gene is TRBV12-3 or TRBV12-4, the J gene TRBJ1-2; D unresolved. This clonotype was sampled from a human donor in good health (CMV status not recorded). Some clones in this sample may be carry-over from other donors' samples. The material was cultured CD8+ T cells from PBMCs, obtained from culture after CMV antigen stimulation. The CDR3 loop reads CASSSFPQESLPSYTF. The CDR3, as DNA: TGTGCCAGCAGCTCCTTCCCGCAGGAATCACTTCCGAGCTACACCTTC.